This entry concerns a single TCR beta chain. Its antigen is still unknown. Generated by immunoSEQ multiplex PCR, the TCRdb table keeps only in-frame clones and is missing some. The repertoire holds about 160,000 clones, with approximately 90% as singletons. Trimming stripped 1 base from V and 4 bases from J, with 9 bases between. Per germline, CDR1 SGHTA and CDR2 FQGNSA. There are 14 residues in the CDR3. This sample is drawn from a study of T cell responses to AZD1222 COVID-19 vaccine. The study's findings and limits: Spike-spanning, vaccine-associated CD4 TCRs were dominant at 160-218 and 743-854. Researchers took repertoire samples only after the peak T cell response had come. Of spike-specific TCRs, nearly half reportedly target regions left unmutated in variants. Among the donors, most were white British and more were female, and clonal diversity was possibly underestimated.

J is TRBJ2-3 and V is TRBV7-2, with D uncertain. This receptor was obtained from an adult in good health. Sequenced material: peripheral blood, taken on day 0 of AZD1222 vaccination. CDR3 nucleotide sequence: TGTGCCAGCAGCTTAGGGGCGGCCCCAGATACGCAGTATTTT. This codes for CASSLGAAPDTQYF.